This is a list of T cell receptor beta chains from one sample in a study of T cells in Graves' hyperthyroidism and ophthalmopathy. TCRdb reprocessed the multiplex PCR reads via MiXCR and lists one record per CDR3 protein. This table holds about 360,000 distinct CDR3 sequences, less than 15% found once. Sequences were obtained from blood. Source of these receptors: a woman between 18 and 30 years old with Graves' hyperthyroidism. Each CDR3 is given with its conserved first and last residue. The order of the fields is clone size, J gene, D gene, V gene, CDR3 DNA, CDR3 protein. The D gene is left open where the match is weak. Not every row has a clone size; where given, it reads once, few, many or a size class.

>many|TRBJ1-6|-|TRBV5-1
TGCGCCAGCAGCTTTGCCGGGAGGGGAAGTTCACCCCTCCACTTT
CASSFAGRGSSPLHF
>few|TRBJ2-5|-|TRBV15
TGTGCCACCAGCGGCGAAGACCCCGTCCCCGGGGCCCAGTACTTC
CATSGEDPVPGAQYF
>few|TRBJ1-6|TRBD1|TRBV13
TGTGCCAGCAGCCCCGATTCAGGGGGCCTTTCACCCCTCCACTTT
CASSPDSGGLSPLHF
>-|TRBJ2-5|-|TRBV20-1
TGCAGTGCTAGCCAGCCCCAGTACTTC
CSASQPQYF
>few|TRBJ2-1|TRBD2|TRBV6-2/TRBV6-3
TGTGCCAGCAGTTACTTTTATACAGGGAGACTAGCGGGAGGAGGAATTTGGGGTAATGAGCAGTTCTTC
CASSYFYTGRLAGGGIWGNEQFF
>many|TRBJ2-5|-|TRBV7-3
TGTGCCAGCAGCTTAACCAACCAAGAGACCCAGTACTTC
CASSLTNQETQYF
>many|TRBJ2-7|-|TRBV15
TGTGCCACCAGCAGAGTCCAGGGAAAAAGCTCCTACGAGCAGTACTTC
CATSRVQGKSSYEQYF
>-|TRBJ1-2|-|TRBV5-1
TGCGCCAGCAGCTTGGTCGAGGGCTATGGCTACACCTTC
CASSLVEGYGYTF
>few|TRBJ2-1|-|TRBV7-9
TGTGCCGGCAGCTTAGGCGTCAATGGATACAATGAGCAGTTCTTC
CAGSLGVNGYNEQFF
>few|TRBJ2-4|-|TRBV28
TGTGCCAGCAGTTTAAAGGACATTCAGTACTTC
CASSLKDIQYF
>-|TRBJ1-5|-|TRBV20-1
TGCAGTGCTAGAAGAGGGTGGCAGGGTTACCCCTATATCAATCAGCCCCAGCATTTT
CSARRGWQGYPYINQPQHF
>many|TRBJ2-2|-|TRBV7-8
TGTGCCAGCAGCTATAGGGGGAGAACACGTTCCGGGGAGCTGTTTTTT
CASSYRGRTRSGELFF
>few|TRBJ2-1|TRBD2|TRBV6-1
TGTGCCAGCACCTCACTAGCGGACAATGAGCAGTTCTTC
CASTSLADNEQFF
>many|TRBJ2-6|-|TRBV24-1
TGTGCCACCAGTGAGCCTTCCCGGGCCAACGTCCTGACTTTC
CATSEPSRANVLTF
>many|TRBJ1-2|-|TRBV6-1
TGTGCCAGCAGTAGTACCGCGCTCACAGTGGCCTATGGCTACACCTTC
CASSSTALTVAYGYTF
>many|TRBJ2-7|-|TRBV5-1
TGCGCCAGCACCCCGCTGGCATCCGGGGGTGGTAGCGAGCAGTACTTC
CASTPLASGGGSEQYF
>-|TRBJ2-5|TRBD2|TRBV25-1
TGTGCCAGCACGCCCGCCGGGACTAGAGGGGAGACCCAGTACTTC
CASTPAGTRGETQYF
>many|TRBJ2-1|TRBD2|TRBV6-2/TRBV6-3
TGTGCCAGCACTCTATCCCTCGTAGCGGGAGGGAATGAGCAGTTCTTC
CASTLSLVAGGNEQFF
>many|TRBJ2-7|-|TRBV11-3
TGTGCTTTCTCTGGGCTCTTTTGGGGGGGCAGGATTAGATCGTGCGAGCAGTACTTC
CAFSGLFWGGRIRSCEQYF
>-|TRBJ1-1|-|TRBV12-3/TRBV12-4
TGTGCCAGCAGTCCCGTGGGGACTCACACTGAAGCTTTCTTT
CASSPVGTHTEAFF
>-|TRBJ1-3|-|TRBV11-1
TGTGCCAGCAGCTTCGGGGTTTTCGGAAACACCATATATTTT
CASSFGVFGNTIYF
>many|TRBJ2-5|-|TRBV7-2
TGTGCCAGCAGCTTAATTTGGGGGAGTCAGGAGACCCAGTACTTC
CASSLIWGSQETQYF
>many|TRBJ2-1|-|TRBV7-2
TGTGCCAGCAGCGGGACCACAGAACTACTAGCCCATGGTGAGCAGTTCTTC
CASSGTTELLAHGEQFF
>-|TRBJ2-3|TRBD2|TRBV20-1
TGCAGTGAGGGTTGGAATAGCGGGGGACCCGGGGATACGCAGTATTTT
CSEGWNSGGPGDTQYF
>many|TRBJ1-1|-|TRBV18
TGTGCCAGCTCACCACGAAAGTTGCGGGGCATGAACACTGAAGCTTTCTTT
CASSPRKLRGMNTEAFF
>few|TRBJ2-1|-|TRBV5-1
TGCGCCAGCAGCTTGGGGGGCCTTCGGAATGAGCAGTTCTTC
CASSLGGLRNEQFF
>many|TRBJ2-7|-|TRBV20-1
TGCAGTGCTAGACTCGTCTACGAGCAGTACTTC
CSARLVYEQYF
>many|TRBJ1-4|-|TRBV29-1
TGCAGCGTTGGGGTCAGGGGCGAAAAACTGTTTTTT
CSVGVRGEKLFF
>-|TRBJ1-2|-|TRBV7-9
TGTGCCAGCAGCCCGGCAGGGGACCGAGGGGCCTCCTATGGCTACACCTTC
CASSPAGDRGASYGYTF
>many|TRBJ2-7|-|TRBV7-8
TGTGCCAGCAGCGTATCCCGGGTCTCCTACGAGCAGTACTTC
CASSVSRVSYEQYF
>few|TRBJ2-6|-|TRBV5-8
TGTGCCAGCAGCCCTCGCGGGGCGCCTGGGGCCAACGTCCTGACTTTC
CASSPRGAPGANVLTF
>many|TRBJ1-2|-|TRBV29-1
TGCAGCGTTCGCACCTCGCAATATGGCTACACCTTC
CSVRTSQYGYTF
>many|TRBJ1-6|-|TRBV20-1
TGCAGTGCCCCTACGGTGGGGTCCTATAATTCACCCCTCCACTTT
CSAPTVGSYNSPLHF
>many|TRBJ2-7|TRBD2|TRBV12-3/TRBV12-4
TGTGCCAGCAGTTTGAGCGGGAGGTACGAGCAGTACTTC
CASSLSGRYEQYF
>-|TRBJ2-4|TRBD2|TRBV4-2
TGTGCCAGCAGCCAAGAAGGTAGCGCCGGGACTAGCGGGGGTAAAAACATTCAGTACTTC
CASSQEGSAGTSGGKNIQYF
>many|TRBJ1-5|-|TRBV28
TGTGCCAGCAGTTCCCAGGGCGTAAGCAATCAGCCCCAGCATTTT
CASSSQGVSNQPQHF
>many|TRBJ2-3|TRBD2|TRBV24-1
TGTGCCACCAGTGCCACGGGGGGAATCACAGATACGCAGTATTTT
CATSATGGITDTQYF
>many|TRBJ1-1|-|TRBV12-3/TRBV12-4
TGTGCCAGCAGTCCCGTGGGGGCTCGGAACACTGAAGCTTTCTTT
CASSPVGARNTEAFF
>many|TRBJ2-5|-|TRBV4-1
TGCGCCAGCAGCCAGGCAGGGCTAAGCCCGTACTTC
CASSQAGLSPYF
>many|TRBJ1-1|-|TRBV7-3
TGTGCCAGCAGCTTAACAGGGACCACTGAAGCTTTCTTT
CASSLTGTTEAFF
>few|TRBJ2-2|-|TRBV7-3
TGTGCCAGCAGCTTAACCGTGGGGGACAACACCGGGGAGCTGTTTTTT
CASSLTVGDNTGELFF